These 22 T cell receptor beta chains were sequenced from one sample in a study of PD-1 blockade in classical Hodgkin lymphoma. All the patients suffered relapse after autologous stem cell transplantation, and brentuximab vedotin exposure differed. Profiled with immunoSEQ multiplex PCR; TCRdb holds only in-frame clones, not every one. The sample lists fewer than 65,000 clones, more than 90% occurring once. Sequencing used peripheral blood mononuclear cells (PBMCs), obtained at baseline. The receptors come from a human donor with classical Hodgkin lymphoma.

The chain combines TRBV2 with TRBJ2-3; unclear D gene. Germline-derived CDR1 and CDR2 are SNHLY and FYNNEI. The CDR3 is made up of 11 amino acids. With 8 bases removed from V and 7 bases from J, the gap between germline ends came to 10 bases. Written as DNA, the CDR3 is TGTGCCAGCGGGGTGTCTAATACGCAGTATTTT. Protein: CASGVSNTQYF.

The sample holds a few counts of this clone. The chain uses TRBV7-9 and TRBJ1-4; D not certain. The CDR3 loop spans 14 amino acids. Germline V CDR1 and CDR2: SEHNR, FQNEAQ (reference sequence). Trimming cost V 5 bases and J 7 bases, with 14 bases left between them. The CDR3 loop is CASSPRVGGEKLFF. The CDR3 region has the DNA TGTGCCAGCAGCCCCAGAGTTGGAGGTGAAAAACTGTTTTTT.

The V call is TRBV27, the J call TRBJ1-5; D gene uncertain. The CDR3 loop spans 11 amino acids. V was pared by 3 bases and J by 6 bases, with 3 bases between. Germline-derived CDR1 and CDR2 are MNHEY and SMNVEV (reference sequence). The CDR3 sequence: CASSLGQPQHF. CDR3 sequence (DNA): TGTGCCAGCAGTTTGGGTCAGCCCCAGCATTTT.

The chain uses TRBV2 and TRBJ1-5, with D hard to call. V dropped 3 bases and J dropped 4 bases, with 22 bases sitting between them. The CDR3 sequence is 18 residues long. The germline CDR1 and CDR2 sequences are SNHLY and FYNNEI. The CDR3 bases are TGTGCCAGCAGTGACATCGCAAGGGTTAACTATCCTAATCAGCCCCAGCATTTT. Translating gives CASSDIARVNYPNQPQHF.

The chain combines TRBV28 with TRBJ1-4; D unclear. From germline, CDR1 is MDHEN and CDR2 SYDVKM. The V end was cut by 11 bases, the J end by 5 bases, with 12 bases between. CDR3 length: 12 amino acids. The CDR3 loop reads CASTAANEKLFF. As DNA, the CDR3 is TGTGCCTCGACGGCGGCAAATGAAAAACTGTTTTTT.

The J gene is TRBJ2-5, the V gene TRBV28; 10 bases line up with TRBD2. The CDR3 consists of 17 residues. Germline CDR1 MDHEN, CDR2 SYDVKM. V dropped 3 bases and J dropped 3; count of bases not matched to a gene: 10. The CDR3 bases are TGTGCCAGCAGTTTTTTAGCGGGGGGTAGGTTTGAAGAGACCCAGTACTTC. This gives the protein CASSFLAGGRFEETQYF.

V is TRBV11-3 and J is TRBJ2-1, with 7 nucleotides matching TRBD1. The V segment lost 1 base and the J segment 6 bases; nucleotides outside the gene matches: 3. This CDR3 is built from 14 residues. The V gene's germline CDR1 is SGHNT and CDR2 YENEEA. CDR3 amino acids: CASSLAGQFNEQFF. The DNA for the CDR3 is TGTGCCAGCAGCTTAGCGGGACAGTTCAATGAGCAGTTCTTC.

The V gene is TRBV28, the J gene TRBJ2-7, with a weak D call TRBD1 (6 bases). Per germline, CDR1 MDHEN and CDR2 SYDVKM. V dropped 3 bases and J dropped 4 bases, with 13 bases sitting between them. This CDR3 is 14 amino acids long. The CDR3 bases are TGTGCCAGCAGTTTGGCCAGGGGATCATACGAGCAGTACTTC. It codes for CASSLARGSYEQYF.

This clone was seen only once. Its ends do not fully match the called genes, so a read error is possible. The gene calls are TRBV7-7 and TRBJ1-4; D is undetermined. Germline loops: CDR1 SSHAT, CDR2 FNYEAQ (reference sequence). The CDR3 runs to 14 residues. CDR3 sequence: CASSSAPDSEKLFF. CDR3 DNA sequence: TGTGCTAGCAGCTCGGCCCCGGACTCTGAAAAACTGTTTTTT.

V usage is TRBV13 and J usage is TRBJ1-6; 8 bases agree with TRBD1. V was pared by 5 bases and J by 6 bases, with 3 bases of the junction left unmatched. The CDR3 has 14 residues. Germline V lookup: CDR1 PRHDT, CDR2 FYEKMQ (reference sequence). CDR3 residues: CASSQGQGNSPLHF. The CDR3 DNA follows: TGTGCCAGCAGCCAAGGACAGGGTAATTCACCCCTCCACTTT. Complete variable domain (other parts from reference TRBV13 and TRBJ1-6): AAGVIQSPRHLIKEKRETATLKCYPIPRHDTVYWYQQGPGQDPQFLISFYEKMQSDKGSIPDRFSAQQFSDYHSELNMSSLELGDSALYFCASSQGQGNSPLHFGNGTRLTVT.

CDR3 DNA sequence: TGTGCCAGCAGTCTCCCGACAGCTAACACCGGGGAGCTGTTTTTT. It encodes CASSLPTANTGELFF. The chain couples TRBV28 to TRBJ2-2, with a possible D match to TRBD1 (5 bases). This CDR3 contains 15 residues. Trimming cost V 5 bases and J 2 bases, with 12 bases left between them. Looked up from germline, CDR1 is MDHEN and CDR2 is SYDVKM.

The chain links TRBV28 to TRBJ1-4, with a weak D call TRBD1 (6 bases). In germline, CDR1 is MDHEN, CDR2 SYDVKM. V was clipped by 5 bases and J by 7 bases, with 14 bases between them. The CDR3 has 14 residues. DNA for the CDR3: TGTGCCAGCAGTCCTACAGGGAGGGGTGAAAAACTGTTTTTT. Protein: CASSPTGRGEKLFF.

The chain recombines TRBV7-9 with TRBJ2-7; 7 bases agree with TRBD2. Germline lookup yields CDR1 SEHNR and CDR2 FQNEAQ (reference sequence). CDR3 size: 12 residues. Trimming at V came to 10 bases and at J to 6 bases, leaving 9 bases not matched to a gene. The CDR3 region is CATIKAGTEQYF. The CDR3 bases are TGTGCCACCATTAAAGCGGGGACCGAGCAGTACTTC. Complete variable domain (other parts from reference TRBV7-9 and TRBJ2-7): DTGVSQNPRHKITKRGQNVTFRCDPISEHNRLYWYRQTLGQGPEFLTYFQNEAQLEKSRLLSDRFSAERPKGSFSTLEIQRTEQGDSAMYLCATIKAGTEQYFGPGTRLTVT.

This chain uses TRBV7-2 with TRBJ2-3, with D hard to call. Germline lookup yields CDR1 SGHTA and CDR2 FQGNSA. The ends were cut back, 5 bases at V and 7 bases at J, with 7 bases in the middle. The CDR3 has 11 amino acids. Here the CDR3 reads CASSIKYTQYF. The CDR3 DNA sequence: TGTGCCAGCAGCATCAAGTATACGCAGTATTTT.

The gene calls are TRBV9 and TRBJ2-3; the match to TRBD2 covers 10 bases. This CDR3 is 18 amino acids long. Per the germline V gene, CDR1 is SGDLS and CDR2 is YYNGEE. Germline trimming cut 0 bases from V and 4 bases from J; bases unmatched to any gene: 11. This CDR3 reads CASSVGRAGGPAADTQYF. The CDR3 DNA reads as TGTGCCAGCAGCGTAGGAAGAGCGGGAGGGCCCGCCGCAGATACGCAGTATTTT.

The V and J genes are TRBV28 and TRBJ1-6; TRBD1 is a possible D gene (5 bases). Germline CDR1 and CDR2: MDHEN and SYDVKM. V shed 6 bases and J shed 8 bases, with 14 bases lying between them. CDR3 length: 14 residues. DNA of the CDR3: TGTGCCAGCAGGCGAGATTTAGGGGATTCACCCCTCCACTTT. Its translation: CASRRDLGDSPLHF.

The chain uses TRBV15 and TRBJ2-5; 8 bases fit TRBD2. Trimming cost V 3 bases and J 5 bases; bases outside gene matches: 8. The length of the CDR3 is 15 residues. Germline-derived CDR1 and CDR2 are LNHNV and YYDKDF (reference sequence). The CDR3 spells CATSSIGGAFETQYF. The CDR3 DNA sequence: TGTGCCACCAGCAGTATCGGGGGGGCCTTTGAGACCCAGTACTTC. The full variable domain, in which reference TRBV15 and TRBJ2-5 provide the parts outside the CDR3, is DAMVIQNPRYQVTQFGKPVTLSCSQTLNHNVMYWYQQKSSQAPKLLFHYYDKDFNNEADTPDNFQSRRPNTSFCFLDIRSPGLGDTAMYLCATSSIGGAFETQYFGPGTRLLVL.

V is TRBV29-1 and J is TRBJ2-7; 10 positions agree with TRBD1. The CDR3 has 13 residues. Germline values: CDR1 SQVTM, CDR2 ANQGSEA. Trimming at V came to 6 bases and at J to 5 bases, leaving 7 bases not matched to a gene. The CDR3 nucleotides are TGCAGCGTCCCGGGACAGGGGACCCACGAGCAGTACTTC. As protein: CSVPGQGTHEQYF.

This clone was found a few times. This chain links TRBV9 with TRBJ1-1, with unresolved D. Germline V gene lookup returns CDR1 SGDLS and CDR2 YYNGEE. V lost 0 bases to trimming and J lost 5 bases, with 5 bases between them. The CDR3 is 12 amino acids. CDR3 coding DNA: TGTGCCAGCAGCGTAGACTCTACTGAAGCTTTCTTT. It is translated as CASSVDSTEAFF.

The chain is built from TRBV9 and TRBJ1-6, with 7 positions matching TRBD1. Germline-derived CDR1 and CDR2 are SGDLS and YYNGEE. This CDR3 region has 15 residues. After removal of 4 bases from V and 8 bases from J, the junction contained 9 bases not matched to a gene. The DNA of the CDR3 is TGTGCCAGCAGCCTGAAAACAGGGGTCGATTCACCCCTCCACTTT. It codes for CASSLKTGVDSPLHF.

The rearrangement uses TRBV15 and TRBJ2-1; 12 bases match TRBD2. The J segment lost 7 bases and the V segment lost 0 bases, leaving 7 bases of the junction unmatched. CDR3 length: 17 amino acids. The V gene's germline CDR1 is LNHNV and CDR2 YYDKDF (reference sequence). The CDR3 DNA reads TGTGCCACCAGCAGAGATCTGCTAGCGGGAGGGCCGAATGAGCAGTTCTTC. It codes for CATSRDLLAGGPNEQFF.

In its sample, this clone was seen once. This chain connects TRBV18 to TRBJ2-3; D might be TRBD1 (6 bases). The germline gives CDR1 KGHSH, CDR2 LQKENI. V lost 3 bases to trimming and J lost 4 bases, with 20 bases between them. The CDR3 covers 17 residues. CDR3 in amino acids: CASSPRPVGATPDTQYF. The CDR3 DNA reads as TGTGCCAGCTCACCTCGACCAGTGGGGGCCACACCAGATACGCAGTATTTT. Full variable domain (rest looked up from reference TRBV18 and TRBJ2-3): NAGVMQNPRHLVRRRGQEARLRCSPMKGHSHVYWYRQLPEEGLKFMVYLQKENIIDESGMPKERFSAEFPKEGPSILRIQQVVRGDSAAYFCASSPRPVGATPDTQYFGPGTRLTVL.